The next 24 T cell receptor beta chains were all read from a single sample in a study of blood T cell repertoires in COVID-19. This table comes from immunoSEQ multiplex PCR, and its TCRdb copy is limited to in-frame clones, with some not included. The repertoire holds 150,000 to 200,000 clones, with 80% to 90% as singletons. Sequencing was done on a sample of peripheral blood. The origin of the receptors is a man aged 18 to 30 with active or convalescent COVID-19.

The CDR3 here is CASSSRTGAKETQYF. The DNA for the CDR3 is TGTGCCAGCAGCTCCCGGACAGGGGCGAAAGAGACCCAGTACTTC. The chain joins TRBV11-3 to TRBJ2-5; 9 bases fit TRBD1. Trimming at V came to 4 bases and at J to 3 bases, leaving 6 bases not matched to a gene. Germline-derived CDR1 and CDR2 are SGHNT and YENEEA. There are 15 residues in the CDR3.

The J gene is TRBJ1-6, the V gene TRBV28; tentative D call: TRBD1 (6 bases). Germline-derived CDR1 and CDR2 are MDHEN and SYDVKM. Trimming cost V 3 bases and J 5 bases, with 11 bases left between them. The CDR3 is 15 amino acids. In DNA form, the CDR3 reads TGTGCCAGCAGTTTTCAGGGGCCGGATAATTCACCCCTCCACTTT. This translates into CASSFQGPDNSPLHF. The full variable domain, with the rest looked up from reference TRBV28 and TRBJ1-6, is DVKVTQSSRYLVKRTGEKVFLECVQDMDHENMFWYRQDPGLGLRLIYFSYDVKMKEKGDIPEGYSVSREKKERFSLILESASTNQTSMYLCASSFQGPDNSPLHFGNGTRLTVT.

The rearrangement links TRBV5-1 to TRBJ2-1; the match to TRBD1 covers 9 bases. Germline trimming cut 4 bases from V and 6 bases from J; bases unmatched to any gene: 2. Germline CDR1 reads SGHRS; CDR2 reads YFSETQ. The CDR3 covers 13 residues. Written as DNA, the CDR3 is TGCGCCAGCAGCAGGGACAGGGCCAATGAGCAGTTCTTC. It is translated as CASSRDRANEQFF.

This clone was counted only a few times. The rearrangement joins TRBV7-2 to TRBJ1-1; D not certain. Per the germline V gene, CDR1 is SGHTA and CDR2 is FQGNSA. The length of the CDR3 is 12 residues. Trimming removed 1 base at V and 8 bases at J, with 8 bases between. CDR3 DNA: TGTGCCAGCAGCTTAGTGGCCCCGGAAGCTTTCTTT. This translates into CASSLVAPEAFF.

CDR3 residues: CSVGDRGYTEAFF. The CDR3 bases are TGCAGCGTTGGGGACAGGGGGTACACTGAAGCTTTCTTT. The gene calls are TRBV29-1 and TRBJ1-1; 11 bases map to TRBD1. The CDR3 totals 13 residues. Losses at the gene ends were 4 bases for V and 3 bases for J; bases not matched to a gene: 1. The germline gives CDR1 SQVTM, CDR2 ANQGSEA.

CDR3 protein: CASSQGLAGDTGELFF. For the CDR3, the DNA is TGCGCCAGCAGCCAAGGGCTAGCGGGGGACACCGGGGAGCTGTTTTTT. The genes are TRBV4-1 and TRBJ2-2; TRBD2 aligns across 10 bases. The CDR3 runs to 16 residues. Germline-derived CDR1 and CDR2 are MGHRA and YSYEKL. Unmatched junction bases numbered 2, after V lost 1 base and J lost 3 bases.

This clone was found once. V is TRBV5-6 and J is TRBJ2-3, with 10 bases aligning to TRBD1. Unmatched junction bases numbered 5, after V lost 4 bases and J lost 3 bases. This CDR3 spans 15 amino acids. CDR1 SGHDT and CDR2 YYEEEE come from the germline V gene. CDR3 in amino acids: CASSQGQGRTDTQYF. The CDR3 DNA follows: TGTGCCAGCAGCCAGGGACAGGGGCGGACAGATACGCAGTATTTT.

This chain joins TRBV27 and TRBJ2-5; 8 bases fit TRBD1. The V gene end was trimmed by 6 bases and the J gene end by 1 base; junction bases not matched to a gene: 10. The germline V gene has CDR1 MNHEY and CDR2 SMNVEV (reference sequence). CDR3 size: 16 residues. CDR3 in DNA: TGTGCCAGCAGCTTAAGGGCCGGGACAGGCCAAGAGACCCAGTACTTC. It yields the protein CASSLRAGTGQETQYF.

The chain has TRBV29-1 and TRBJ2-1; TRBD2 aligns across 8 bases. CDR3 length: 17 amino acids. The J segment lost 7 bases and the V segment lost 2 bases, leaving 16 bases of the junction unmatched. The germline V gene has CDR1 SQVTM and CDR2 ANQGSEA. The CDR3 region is CSVESPPVREGINEQFF. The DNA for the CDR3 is TGCAGCGTTGAATCTCCCCCCGTCCGGGAGGGCATAAATGAGCAGTTCTTC.

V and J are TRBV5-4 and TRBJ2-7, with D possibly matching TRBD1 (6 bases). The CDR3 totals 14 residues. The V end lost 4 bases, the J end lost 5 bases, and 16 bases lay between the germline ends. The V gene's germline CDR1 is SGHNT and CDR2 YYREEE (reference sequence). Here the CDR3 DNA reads TGTGCCAGCAGCCGACAGGCTGCCGGCGACGAGCAGTACGTC. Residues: CASSRQAAGDEQYV.

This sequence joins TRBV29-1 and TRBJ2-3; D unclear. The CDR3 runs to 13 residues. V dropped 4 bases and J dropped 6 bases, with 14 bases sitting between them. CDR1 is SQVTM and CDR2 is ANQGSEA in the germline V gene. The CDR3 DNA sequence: TGCAGCGTTGTCACGTACTCGCGGGATACGCAGTATTTT. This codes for CSVVTYSRDTQYF.

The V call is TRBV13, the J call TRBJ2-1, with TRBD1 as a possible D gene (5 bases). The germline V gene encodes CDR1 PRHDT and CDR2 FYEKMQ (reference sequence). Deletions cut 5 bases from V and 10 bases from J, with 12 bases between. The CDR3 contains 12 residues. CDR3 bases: TGTGCCAGCAGCCATCGACAGACCGAGCAGTTCTTC. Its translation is CASSHRQTEQFF. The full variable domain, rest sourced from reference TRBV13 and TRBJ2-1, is AAGVIQSPRHLIKEKRETATLKCYPIPRHDTVYWYQQGPGQDPQFLISFYEKMQSDKGSIPDRFSAQQFSDYHSELNMSSLELGDSALYFCASSHRQTEQFFGPGTRLTVL.

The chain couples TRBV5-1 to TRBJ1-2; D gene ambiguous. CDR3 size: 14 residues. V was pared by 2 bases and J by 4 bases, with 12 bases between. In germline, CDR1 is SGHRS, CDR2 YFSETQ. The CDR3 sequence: CASSFGLGSYGYTF. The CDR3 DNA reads TGCGCCAGCAGCTTTGGTTTAGGGAGCTATGGCTACACCTTC. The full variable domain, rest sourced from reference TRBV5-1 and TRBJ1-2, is KAGVTQTPRYLIKTRGQQVTLSCSPISGHRSVSWYQQTPGQGLQFLFEYFSETQRNKGNFPGRFSGRQFSNSRSEMNVSTLELGDSALYLCASSFGLGSYGYTFGSGTRLTVV.

Here the CDR3 reads CASSPLGQTAGELFF. CDR3 bases: TGTGCCAGCTCACCACTGGGACAGACGGCCGGGGAGCTGTTTTTT. The chain couples TRBV18 to TRBJ2-2; 7 bases agree with TRBD1. V was clipped by 1 base and J by 6 bases; unmatched bases: 5. The CDR3 extends over 15 amino acids. The germline CDR1 and CDR2 sequences are KGHSH and LQKENI.

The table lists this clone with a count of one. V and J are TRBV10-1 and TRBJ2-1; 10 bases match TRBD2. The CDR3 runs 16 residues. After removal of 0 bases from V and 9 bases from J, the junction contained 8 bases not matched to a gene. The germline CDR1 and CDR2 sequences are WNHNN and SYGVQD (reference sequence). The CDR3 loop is CASSESGLAGVREQFF. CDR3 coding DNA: TGCGCCAGCAGTGAGTCTGGGCTAGCGGGGGTACGTGAGCAGTTCTTC.

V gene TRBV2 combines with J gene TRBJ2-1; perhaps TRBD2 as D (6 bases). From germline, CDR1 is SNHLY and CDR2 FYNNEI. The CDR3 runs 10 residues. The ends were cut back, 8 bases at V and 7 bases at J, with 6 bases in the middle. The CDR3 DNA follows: TGTGCCAGCGGGGGGAATGAGCAGTTCTTC. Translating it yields CASGGNEQFF.

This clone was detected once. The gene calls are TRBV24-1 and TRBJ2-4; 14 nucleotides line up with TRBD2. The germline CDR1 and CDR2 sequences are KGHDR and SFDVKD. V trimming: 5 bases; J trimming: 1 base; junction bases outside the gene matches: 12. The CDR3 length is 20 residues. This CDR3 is CATSGDRLAGGRLAKNIQYF. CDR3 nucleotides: TGTGCCACCAGTGGGGATAGACTAGCGGGAGGGAGGCTGGCCAAAAACATTCAGTACTTC.

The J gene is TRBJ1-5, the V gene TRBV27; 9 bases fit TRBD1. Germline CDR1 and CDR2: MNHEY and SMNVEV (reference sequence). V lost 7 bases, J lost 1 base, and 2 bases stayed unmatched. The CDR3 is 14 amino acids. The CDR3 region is CASTDRGSNQPQHF. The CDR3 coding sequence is TGTGCCAGCACGGACAGGGGAAGCAATCAGCCCCAGCATTTT.

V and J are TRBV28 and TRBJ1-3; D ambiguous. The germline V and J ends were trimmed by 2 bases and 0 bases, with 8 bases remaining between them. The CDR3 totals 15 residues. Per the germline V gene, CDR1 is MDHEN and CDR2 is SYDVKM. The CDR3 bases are TGTGCCAGCAGTTTAACGGGGAACTCTGGAAACACCATATATTTT. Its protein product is CASSLTGNSGNTIYF.

In DNA, the CDR3 is TGCGCCAGCAGCTACACAGGGGAGGACACCGGGGAGCTGTTTTTT. Protein: CASSYTGEDTGELFF. The rearrangement uses TRBV5-1 and TRBJ2-2; possibly TRBD1 for D (7 bases). Trimming shortened V by 3 bases and J by 3 bases, and 12 bases separated the two germline ends. The CDR3 contains 15 residues. Germline lookup yields CDR1 SGHRS and CDR2 YFSETQ.

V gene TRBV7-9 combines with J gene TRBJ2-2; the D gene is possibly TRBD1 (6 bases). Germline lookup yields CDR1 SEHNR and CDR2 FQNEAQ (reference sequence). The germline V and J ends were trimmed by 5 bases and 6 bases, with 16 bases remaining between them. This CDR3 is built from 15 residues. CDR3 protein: CASSPHRDLPGELFF. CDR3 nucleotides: TGTGCCAGCAGCCCGCACAGGGATTTGCCCGGGGAGCTGTTTTTT.

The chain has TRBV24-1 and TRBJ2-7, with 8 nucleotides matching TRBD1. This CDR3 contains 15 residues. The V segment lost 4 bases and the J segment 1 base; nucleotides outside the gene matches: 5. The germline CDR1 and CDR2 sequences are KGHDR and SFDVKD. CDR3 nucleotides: TGTGCCACCAGTGACCCGAGGACAGGGTCCTACGAGCAGTACTTC. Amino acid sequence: CATSDPRTGSYEQYF.

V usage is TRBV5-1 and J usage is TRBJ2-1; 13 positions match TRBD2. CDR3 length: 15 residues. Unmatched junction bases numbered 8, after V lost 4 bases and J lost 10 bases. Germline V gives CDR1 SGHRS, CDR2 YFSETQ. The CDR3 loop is CASSLGTSGVGEQFF. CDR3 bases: TGCGCCAGCAGCCTGGGGACTAGCGGGGTTGGGGAGCAGTTCTTC.

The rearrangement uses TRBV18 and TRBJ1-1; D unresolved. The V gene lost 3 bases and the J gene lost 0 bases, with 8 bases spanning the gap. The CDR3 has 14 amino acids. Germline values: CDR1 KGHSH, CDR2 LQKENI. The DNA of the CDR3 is TGTGCCAGCTCACCGGGCCTCATGAACACTGAAGCTTTCTTT. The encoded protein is CASSPGLMNTEAFF.